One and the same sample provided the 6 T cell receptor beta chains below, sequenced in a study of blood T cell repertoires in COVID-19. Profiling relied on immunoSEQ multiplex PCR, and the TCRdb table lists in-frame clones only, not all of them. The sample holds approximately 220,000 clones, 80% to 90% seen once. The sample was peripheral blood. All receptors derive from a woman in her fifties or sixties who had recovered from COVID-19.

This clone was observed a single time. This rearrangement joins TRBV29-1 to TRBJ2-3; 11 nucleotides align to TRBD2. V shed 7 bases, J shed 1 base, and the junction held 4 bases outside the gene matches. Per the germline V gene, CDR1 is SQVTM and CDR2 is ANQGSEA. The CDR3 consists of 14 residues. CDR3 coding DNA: TGCAGCGCATTAGCGGGGGGGGGCACAGATACGCAGTATTTT. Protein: CSALAGGGTDTQYF.

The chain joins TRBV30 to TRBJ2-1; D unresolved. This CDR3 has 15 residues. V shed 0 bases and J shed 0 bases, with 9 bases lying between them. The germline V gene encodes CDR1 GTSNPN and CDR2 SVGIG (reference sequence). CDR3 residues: CAWSVVPSSYNEQFF. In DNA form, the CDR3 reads TGTGCCTGGAGTGTTGTTCCCAGCTCCTACAATGAGCAGTTCTTC.

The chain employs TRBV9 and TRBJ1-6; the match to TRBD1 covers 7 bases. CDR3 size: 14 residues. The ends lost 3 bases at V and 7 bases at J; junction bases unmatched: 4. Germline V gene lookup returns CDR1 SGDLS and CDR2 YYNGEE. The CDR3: CASSGTGTNSPLHF. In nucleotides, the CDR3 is TGTGCCAGCAGCGGGACAGGAACAAATTCACCCCTCCACTTT.

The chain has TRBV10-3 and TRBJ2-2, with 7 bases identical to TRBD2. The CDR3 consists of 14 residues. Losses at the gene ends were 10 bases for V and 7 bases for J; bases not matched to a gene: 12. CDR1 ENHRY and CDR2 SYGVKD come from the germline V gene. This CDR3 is CATQGGDPIGELFF. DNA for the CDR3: TGTGCCACCCAGGGAGGGGATCCTATCGGGGAGCTGTTTTTT.

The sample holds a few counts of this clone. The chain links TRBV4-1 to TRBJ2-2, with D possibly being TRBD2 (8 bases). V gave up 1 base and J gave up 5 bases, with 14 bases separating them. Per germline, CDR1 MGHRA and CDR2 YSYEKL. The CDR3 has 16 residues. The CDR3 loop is CASSQVGRGRTGELFF. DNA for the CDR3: TGCGCCAGCAGCCAAGTCGGGAGGGGGCGTACCGGGGAGCTGTTTTTT.

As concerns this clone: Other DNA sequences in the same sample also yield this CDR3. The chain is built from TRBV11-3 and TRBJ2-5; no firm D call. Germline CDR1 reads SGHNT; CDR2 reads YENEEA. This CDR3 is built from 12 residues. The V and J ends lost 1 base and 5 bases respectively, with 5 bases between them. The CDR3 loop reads CASSLAGETQYF. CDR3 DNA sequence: TGTGCCAGCAGCTTAGCCGGGGAGACCCAGTACTTC.